Following are 31 T cell receptor beta chains from one sample sequenced in a study of response to subunit inactivated influenza vaccine. TCRdb itself ran the RT-PCR reads through MiXCR, one entry per CDR3 protein. The sample lists a few hundred thousand distinct CDR3 sequences; 11% to 15% were seen once. The source material was PBMCs from blood, sampled about 13 days after vaccination. These receptors were obtained from a middle-aged man who received an inactivated influenza vaccine.

This chain links TRBV10-3 with TRBJ2-3; no firm D call. CDR3 length: 13 residues. CDR1 and CDR2 (germline): ENHRY, SYGVKD. With 3 bases removed from V and 2 bases from J, the gap between germline ends came to 6 bases. The CDR3: CAISELLTDTQYF. The CDR3 nucleotides are TGTGCCATCAGTGAACTACTCACAGATACGCAGTATTTT.

This clonotype was seen ten or more times. The rearrangement joins TRBV28 to TRBJ2-1; weak D call: TRBD1 (6 bases). Trimming took 4 bases from V and 2 from J, leaving 15 bases between them. The CDR3 runs 16 residues. Per germline, CDR1 MDHEN and CDR2 SYDVKM. Here the CDR3 reads CASSSFRGEPYNEQFF. The CDR3 region has the DNA TGTGCCAGCAGTTCGTTCAGGGGAGAACCCTACAATGAGCAGTTCTTC.

In this sample, this clonotype turned up once. The chain uses TRBV6-2 or TRBV6-3 and TRBJ2-3; 10 nucleotides line up with TRBD2. In germline, CDR1 is MNHEY, CDR2 SVGEGT. Trimming at V came to 6 bases and at J to 4 bases, leaving 1 base not matched to a gene. This CDR3 is built from 13 residues. The CDR3 here is CASRAGGSDTQYF. The CDR3 nucleotides read TGTGCCAGCAGAGCGGGAGGGTCAGATACGCAGTATTTT.

This chain joins TRBV5-1 and TRBJ1-3, with D possibly TRBD1 on 6 matching bases. This CDR3 has 16 amino acids. Looked up from germline, CDR1 is SGHRS and CDR2 is YFSETQ. V lost 3 bases, J lost 0 bases, and 13 bases lay in between. The CDR3 region has the DNA TGCGCCAGCAGCTCTGGACAGACCTTCTCTGGAAACACCATATATTTT. Residues: CASSSGQTFSGNTIYF. Using reference TRBV5-1 and TRBJ1-3 for the parts outside the CDR3, the full variable domain is KAGVTQTPRYLIKTRGQQVTLSCSPISGHRSVSWYQQTPGQGLQFLFEYFSETQRNKGNFPGRFSGRQFSNSRSEMNVSTLELGDSALYLCASSSGQTFSGNTIYFGEGSWLTVV.

This clonotype was seen a handful of times. The rearrangement links TRBV2 to TRBJ1-5; D is unresolved. The germline V gene encodes CDR1 SNHLY and CDR2 FYNNEI. The CDR3 loop spans 15 amino acids. V shed 5 bases and J shed 0 bases, with 11 bases lying between them. The CDR3 nucleotides are TGTGCCAGCAGTCGCTTGGGGATTAGCAATCAGCCCCAGCATTTT. Translating gives CASSRLGISNQPQHF. The full variable domain, rest sourced from reference TRBV2 and TRBJ1-5, is EPEVTQTPSHQVTQMGQEVILRCVPISNHLYFYWYRQILGQKVEFLVSFYNNEISEKSEIFDDQFSVERPDGSNFTLKIRSTKLEDSAMYFCASSRLGISNQPQHFGDGTRLSIL.

This clonotype occurred a few times. The chain carries TRBV10-3 and TRBJ1-6, with D tentatively TRBD1 (5 bases). V was pared by 2 bases and J by 8 bases, with 16 bases between. Germline V gene sequence: CDR1 ENHRY, CDR2 SYGVKD. The CDR3 runs 16 residues. CDR3 DNA sequence: TGTGCCATCAGTGAGGGGACGGCTTGGGGGTATTCACCCCTCCACTTT. Protein product: CAISEGTAWGYSPLHF.

This clonotype was observed at least ten times. The V call is TRBV20-1, the J call TRBJ2-3; D is uncertain. The germline V and J ends were trimmed by 3 bases and 1 base, with 11 bases remaining between them. This CDR3 region has 14 residues. Germline CDR1 reads DFQATT; CDR2 reads SNEGSKA (reference sequence). For the CDR3, the DNA is TGCAGTGCTAGCACAGCGATCGGCACAGATACGCAGTATTTT. The encoded protein is CSASTAIGTDTQYF.

The V gene is TRBV12-3 or TRBV12-4, the J gene TRBJ1-5; D might be TRBD1 (5 bases). The CDR3 consists of 14 residues. Trimming stripped 6 bases from V and 3 bases from J, with 12 bases between. The CDR3 region has the DNA TGTGCCAGCAGGTCGACAGCCTTCAATCAGCCCCAGCATTTT. Amino acid sequence: CASRSTAFNQPQHF.

Only a few counts were recorded for this clonotype. The chain joins TRBV20-1 to TRBJ2-7; D may be TRBD1 (6 bases). Trimming took off 6 bases at V and 0 bases at J, with 15 bases between the two ends. This CDR3 spans 14 amino acids. The germline V gene encodes CDR1 DFQATT and CDR2 SNEGSKA (reference sequence). This chain's CDR3 is CSAKTGGFSYEQYF. CDR3 nucleotides: TGCAGTGCCAAGACAGGCGGTTTCTCCTACGAGCAGTACTTC.

The chain is built from TRBV7-6 and TRBJ2-5, with a tentative D call TRBD2 (5 bases). The V end was cut by 5 bases, the J end by 5 bases, with 12 bases between. This CDR3 contains 13 residues. CDR1 and CDR2 (germline): SGHVS, FNYEAQ. CDR3 coding DNA: TGTGCCAGCAGCAAGCCGGGCGGGGAGACCCAGTACTTC. Protein sequence: CASSKPGGETQYF. Supplemented by reference TRBV7-6 and TRBJ2-5, the full variable domain reads GAGVSQSPRYKVTKRGQDVALRCDPISGHVSLYWYRQALGQGPEFLTYFNYEAQQDKSGLPNDRFSAERPEGSISTLTIQRTEQRDSAMYRCASSKPGGETQYFGPGTRLLVL.

This chain joins TRBV12-3 or TRBV12-4 and TRBJ2-4, with D perhaps matching TRBD2 (7 bases). The CDR3 sequence is 17 residues long. The germline V and J ends were trimmed by 7 bases and 1 base, with 20 bases remaining between them. The CDR3 bases are TGTGCCAGCAAACTGTCCGGGGGGCGAGGTGCCAAAAACATTCAGTACTTC. It is translated as CASKLSGGRGAKNIQYF.

The chain recombines TRBV10-3 with TRBJ2-1, with 7 bases that match TRBD1. V was clipped by 7 bases and J by 3 bases; unmatched bases: 3. This CDR3 is 13 amino acids long. Germline CDR1 ENHRY, CDR2 SYGVKD. This chain's CDR3 is CAITTGNYNEQFF. CDR3 DNA sequence: TGTGCCATCACGACAGGGAACTACAATGAGCAGTTCTTC.

J is TRBJ1-2 and V is TRBV20-1, with 7 bases matching TRBD1. Germline V gives CDR1 DFQATT, CDR2 SNEGSKA (reference sequence). The CDR3 has 15 amino acids. The trim removed 6 bases at V and 6 bases at J, leaving 16 bases unmatched. The CDR3 DNA reads as TGCAGTGCAAGACGACAGGGCGCCAAAAGTCATGGCTACACCTTC. Protein sequence: CSARRQGAKSHGYTF.

This chain connects TRBV18 to TRBJ2-3; D is perhaps TRBD1 (5 bases). Trimming took 0 bases from V and 4 from J, leaving 11 bases between them. CDR1 KGHSH and CDR2 LQKENI come from the germline V gene. CDR3 length equals 15 residues. CDR3 DNA sequence: TGTGCCAGCTCACCACCGGGCAGGGCCCCAGATACGCAGTATTTT. This encodes CASSPPGRAPDTQYF.

The genes are TRBV20-1 and TRBJ1-1, with TRBD1 matching 8 bases. After removal of 0 bases from V and 4 bases from J, the junction contained 7 bases not matched to a gene. This CDR3 region has 15 residues. Germline-derived CDR1 and CDR2 are DFQATT and SNEGSKA (reference sequence). CDR3 residues: CSARDMGQAFTEAFF. DNA for the CDR3: TGCAGTGCTAGAGATATGGGACAGGCTTTCACTGAAGCTTTCTTT.

The chain joins TRBV7-9 to TRBJ2-7; a weak D match, TRBD1 (6 bases). Between the trimmed V and J ends, which lost 1 base and 7 bases, there was a span of 14 bases. CDR1 and CDR2 from the germline V gene are SEHNR and FQNEAQ (reference sequence). CDR3 length equals 14 residues. The CDR3 sequence is CASSLGQWGQEQYF. The CDR3 coding sequence is TGTGCCAGCAGCTTAGGGCAGTGGGGGCAGGAGCAGTACTTC.

The rearrangement uses TRBV4-3 and TRBJ2-7; no reliable D call. V dropped 1 base and J dropped 8 bases, with 18 bases sitting between them. This CDR3 comprises 15 residues. CDR1 LGHNA and CDR2 YSLEER come from the germline V gene. The CDR3 coding sequence is TGCGCCAGCAGCCAAGGGGCAGACCCCCGACACCAGCAGTACTTC. Protein sequence: CASSQGADPRHQQYF.

This clonotype showed up just a few times. V gene TRBV5-1 combines with J gene TRBJ2-5; TRBD1 matches 11 bases. The CDR3 is 16 amino acids. V lost 4 bases and J lost 4; bases outside the gene matches: 9. The germline V gene has CDR1 SGHRS and CDR2 YFSETQ. CDR3 in DNA: TGCGCCAGCAGCATCTCCGGGACAGGGGGTGGAGAGACCCAGTACTTC. This codes for CASSISGTGGGETQYF.

This clonotype was counted only a few times. The chain employs TRBV9 and TRBJ2-7; TRBD2 agrees at 9 bases. CDR1 is SGDLS and CDR2 is YYNGEE in the germline V gene. This CDR3 is 14 amino acids long. V lost 0 bases, J lost 6 bases, and 4 bases stayed unmatched. CDR3 sequence (DNA): TGTGCCAGCAGCGTAGTTGGGACTAGCTTCGAGCAGTACTTC. It yields the protein CASSVVGTSFEQYF. The whole variable domain, remainder taken from reference TRBV9 and TRBJ2-7, is DSGVTQTPKHLITATGQRVTLRCSPRSGDLSVYWYQQSLDQGLQFLIQYYNGEERAKGNILERFSAQQFPDLHSELNLSSLELGDSALYFCASSVVGTSFEQYFGPGTRLTVT.

This clonotype was seen a few times. The chain couples TRBV9 to TRBJ2-3; 9 positions agree with TRBD1. Germline V lookup: CDR1 SGDLS, CDR2 YYNGEE. The length of the CDR3 is 16 residues. Unmatched junction bases numbered 7, after V lost 3 bases and J lost 2 bases. CDR3 coding DNA: TGTGCCAGCAGCGCTTTACAGGGGGCCTTCACAGATACGCAGTATTTT. This translates into CASSALQGAFTDTQYF.

This clonotype was seen a handful of times. The chain links TRBV6-1 to TRBJ1-1; TRBD1 matches 8 bases. CDR1 MNHNS and CDR2 SASEGT come from the germline V gene. J was trimmed by 2 bases and V by 6 bases; bases with no gene match: 5. The CDR3 has 14 amino acids. CDR3 nucleotide sequence: TGTGCCAGCAGCCGCGGGACAGGTAACACTGAAGCTTTCTTT. This encodes CASSRGTGNTEAFF.

The DNA for the CDR3 is TGTGCCAGCAGTTTAACGGCATTAGGCGCAGATACGCAGTATTTT. Its protein product is CASSLTALGADTQYF. This chain connects TRBV12-3 or TRBV12-4 to TRBJ2-3; no clear D gene. Deletions cut 2 bases from V and 4 bases from J, with 13 bases between. The CDR3 extends over 15 amino acids.

This chain uses TRBV29-1 with TRBJ1-1, with a tentative D call TRBD1 (6 bases). Germline V gene data show CDR1 as SQVTM and CDR2 as ANQGSEA. The germline V and J ends were trimmed by 3 bases and 4 bases, with 12 bases remaining between them. CDR3 size: 13 residues. DNA for the CDR3: TGCAGCGTTGACCCCACAGGGTTCACTGAAGCTTTCTTT. This codes for CSVDPTGFTEAFF.

This clonotype has more than one count but fewer than ten. The chain combines TRBV6-1 with TRBJ2-2; TRBD2 might be the D (7 bases). Germline-derived CDR1 and CDR2 are MNHNS and SASEGT. The CDR3 spans 18 residues. V shed 6 bases and J shed 0 bases, with 20 bases lying between them. In DNA, the CDR3 is TGTGCCAGCAGACTAAGGGGGGGTCGCGGTACGAACACCGGGGAGCTGTTTTTT. Amino acid sequence: CASRLRGGRGTNTGELFF.

This clonotype was counted a few times. The rearrangement uses TRBV3-1 and TRBJ2-5; 8 positions agree with TRBD1. The V and J ends lost 3 bases and 4 bases, in that order; junction bases with no gene match: 4. This CDR3 is 14 amino acids long. Germline values: CDR1 LGHDT, CDR2 YNNKEL (reference sequence). CDR3 protein: CASSQMTGAETQYF. The CDR3 DNA reads TGTGCCAGCAGCCAGATGACAGGGGCAGAGACCCAGTACTTC.

This clonotype turned up a few times. The chain joins TRBV20-1 to TRBJ1-2; 8 nucleotides agree with TRBD1. The CDR3 loop spans 12 amino acids. Losses at the gene ends were 6 bases for V and 8 bases for J; bases not matched to a gene: 8. CDR1 and CDR2 from the germline V gene are DFQATT and SNEGSKA (reference sequence). This chain's CDR3 is CSARTGRLGYTF. The CDR3 DNA is TGCAGTGCGCGGACAGGGAGGTTAGGCTACACCTTC.

This clonotype was counted ten times or more. The gene calls are TRBV11-1 and TRBJ2-2; the D gene is possibly TRBD2 (5 bases). The V end was cut by 2 bases, the J end by 4 bases, with 20 bases between. The germline V gene encodes CDR1 SGHAT and CDR2 FQDESV (reference sequence). The CDR3 sequence is 18 residues long. The CDR3 protein is CASSLSMSFGVSTGELFF. CDR3 nucleotides: TGTGCCAGCAGCTTAAGTATGTCTTTCGGGGTCAGCACCGGGGAGCTGTTTTTT.

This chain connects TRBV3-1 to TRBJ2-7; D is perhaps TRBD1 (6 bases). CDR1 LGHDT and CDR2 YNNKEL come from the germline V gene (reference sequence). V lost 1 base to trimming and J lost 3 bases, with 10 bases between them. This CDR3 contains 14 residues. The DNA for the CDR3 is TGTGCCAGCAGCCAAGGGACAGATTACTACGAGCAGTACTTC. Protein: CASSQGTDYYEQYF.

The gene calls are TRBV19 and TRBJ2-1; D ambiguous. CDR1 LNHDA and CDR2 SQIVND come from the germline V gene (reference sequence). The CDR3 is 15 amino acids. Trimming took 5 bases from V and 1 from J, leaving 12 bases between them. The CDR3 DNA is TGTGCCAGTAGTGCTCGAGCGAGGTCCTACAATGAGCAGTTCTTC. This translates into CASSARARSYNEQFF.

In this sample, this clonotype turned up a few times. This rearrangement joins TRBV6-5 to TRBJ1-2; D gene ambiguous. The CDR3 is 14 amino acids. Germline loops: CDR1 MNHEY, CDR2 SVGAGI. Trimming shortened V by 2 bases and J by 3 bases, and 10 bases separated the two germline ends. Here the CDR3 reads CASSYRIADYGYTF. In DNA, the CDR3 is TGTGCCAGCAGTTACAGAATAGCGGACTATGGCTACACCTTC.

This clonotype was observed a few times. V and J are TRBV20-1 and TRBJ2-3; TRBD1 matches at 9 bases. V trimming: 6 bases; J trimming: 7 bases; junction bases outside the gene matches: 14. Germline-derived CDR1 and CDR2 are DFQATT and SNEGSKA (reference sequence). This CDR3 spans 15 amino acids. CDR3 region: CSAKRTGVAGYTQYF. The CDR3 nucleotides are TGCAGTGCCAAACGGACAGGGGTAGCCGGTTATACGCAGTATTTT.